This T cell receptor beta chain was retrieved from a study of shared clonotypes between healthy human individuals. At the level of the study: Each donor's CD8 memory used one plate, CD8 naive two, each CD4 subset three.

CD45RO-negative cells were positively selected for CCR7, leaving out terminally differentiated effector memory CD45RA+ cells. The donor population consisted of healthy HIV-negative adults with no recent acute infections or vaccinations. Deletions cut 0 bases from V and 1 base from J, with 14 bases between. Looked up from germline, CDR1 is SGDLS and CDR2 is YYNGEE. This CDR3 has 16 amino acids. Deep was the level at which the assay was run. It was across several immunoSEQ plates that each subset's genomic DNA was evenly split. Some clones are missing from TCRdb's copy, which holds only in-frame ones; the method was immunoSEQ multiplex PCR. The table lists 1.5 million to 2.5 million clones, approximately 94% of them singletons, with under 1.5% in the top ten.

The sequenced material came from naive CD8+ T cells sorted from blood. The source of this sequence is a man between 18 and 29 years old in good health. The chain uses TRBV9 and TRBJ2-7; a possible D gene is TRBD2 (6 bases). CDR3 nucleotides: TGTGCCAGCAGCGTAGGGGGGGTAGTCTCTTCCTACGAGCAGTACTTC. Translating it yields CASSVGGVVSSYEQYF. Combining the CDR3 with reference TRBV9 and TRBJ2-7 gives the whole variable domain DSGVTQTPKHLITATGQRVTLRCSPRSGDLSVYWYQQSLDQGLQFLIQYYNGEERAKGNILERFSAQQFPDLHSELNLSSLELGDSALYFCASSVGGVVSSYEQYFGPGTRLTVT.